This T cell receptor (beta chain) emerged from a study of T cells expressing NK-cell markers. Study information: Obtained from sorted CD3+CD56+NKG2C+, CD3+CD56+NKG2C- and CD3+CD56-NKG2C+ T cells were the TCR beta repertoires.

Making the TCR beta cDNA relied on 5'RACE template switching with UMIs. With the 5' RACE reads reprocessed, TCRdb shows one record per CDR3 protein and no DNA. The sample has 350,000 to 400,000 distinct CDR3 sequences. The CDR3 length is 15 residues. Germline CDR1 and CDR2: MNHEY and SMNVEV (reference sequence). Material: blood T cells: a sorted CD56 or NKG2C T cell subset, CD4+ or CD8+ T cells, or bulk PBMC T cells (not recorded which). The rearrangement uses TRBV27 and TRBJ2-3; TCRdb indicates TRBD1, and absent DNA this call remains unverified. The TCR comes from a woman between 50 and 59 years old in good health. The CDR3: CASSLFAKGTDTQYF.